This TCR beta chain stems from a study of Graves' ophthalmopathy and Graves' hyperthyroidism. Study as a whole: No treatment had been given when peripheral blood was collected at initial diagnosis. Study-level points and caveats: Both a roughly 65% sensitivity and a roughly 75% specificity characterized the model's predictions of ophthalmopathy progression.

CDR3 size: 16 residues. With V trimmed by 8 bases and J by 2 bases, 14 bases remained unmatched. CDR1 is SGHTA, CDR2 FQGTGA, per germline. Researchers took RNA transcripts and amplified TCR beta CDR3 regions from them. After a first-round RT-PCR with HTBI primers, a second-round multiplex PCR was run. TCRdb passed the multiplex PCR reads through MiXCR, listing each CDR3 protein once. The table shows about 240,000 distinct CDR3 sequences, with 45% occurring only once. Only a few counts were recorded for this clonotype. Antigen specificity is unknown. All donors with ophthalmopathy were recorded as having moderate-to-severe activity, CAS ≥3, NOSPECS ≥4 and a duration under 3 months. The authors isolated PBMCs from 8 to 10 ml of fresh peripheral blood.

This TCR was sampled from an adult man with Graves' ophthalmopathy. This sequence joins TRBV7-3 and TRBJ2-5, with 7 positions matching TRBD1. Source material: peripheral blood. CDR3 loop: CASSNRGPGLQETQYF. CDR3 coding DNA: TGTGCCAGCTCAAACAGGGGCCCGGGCCTACAAGAGACCCAGTACTTC.